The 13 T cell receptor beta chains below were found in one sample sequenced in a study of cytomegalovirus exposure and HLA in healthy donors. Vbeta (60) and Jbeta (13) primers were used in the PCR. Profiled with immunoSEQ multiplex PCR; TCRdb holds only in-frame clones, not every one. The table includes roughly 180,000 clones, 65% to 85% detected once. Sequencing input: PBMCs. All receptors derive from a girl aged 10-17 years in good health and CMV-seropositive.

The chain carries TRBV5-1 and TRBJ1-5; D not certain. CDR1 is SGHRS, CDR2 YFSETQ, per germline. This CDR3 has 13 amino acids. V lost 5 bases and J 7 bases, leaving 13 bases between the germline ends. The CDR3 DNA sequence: TGCGCCAGCAGGCTCGAGTCGTGGCAGCCCCAGCATTTT. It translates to CASRLESWQPQHF.

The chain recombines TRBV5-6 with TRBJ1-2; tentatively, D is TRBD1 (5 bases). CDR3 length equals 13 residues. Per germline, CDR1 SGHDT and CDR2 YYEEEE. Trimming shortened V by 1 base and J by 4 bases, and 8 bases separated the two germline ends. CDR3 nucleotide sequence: TGTGCCAGCAGCTTGCTCACAGGCTATGGCTACACCTTC. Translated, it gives CASSLLTGYGYTF.

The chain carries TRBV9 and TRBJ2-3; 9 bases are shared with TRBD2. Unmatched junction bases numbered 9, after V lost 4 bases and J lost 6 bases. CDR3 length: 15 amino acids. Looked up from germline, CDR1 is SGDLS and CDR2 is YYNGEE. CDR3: CASSPSGNLGDTQYF. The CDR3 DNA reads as TGTGCCAGCAGCCCTAGCGGGAACTTGGGGGATACGCAGTATTTT.

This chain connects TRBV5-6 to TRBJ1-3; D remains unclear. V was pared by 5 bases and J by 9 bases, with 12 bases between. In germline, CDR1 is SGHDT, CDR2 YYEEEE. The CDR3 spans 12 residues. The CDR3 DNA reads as TGTGCCAGCAGTGATTATGGGAGCACCATATATTTT. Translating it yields CASSDYGSTIYF. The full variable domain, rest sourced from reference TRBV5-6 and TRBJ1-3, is DAGVTQSPTHLIKTRGQQVTLRCSPKSGHDTVSWYQQALGQGPQFIFQYYEEEERQRGNFPDRFSGHQFPNYSSELNVNALLLGDSALYLCASSDYGSTIYFGEGSWLTVV.

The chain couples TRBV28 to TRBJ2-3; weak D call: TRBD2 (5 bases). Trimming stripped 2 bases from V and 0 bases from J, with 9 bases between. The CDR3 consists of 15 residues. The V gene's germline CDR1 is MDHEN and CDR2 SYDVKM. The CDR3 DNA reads TGTGCCAGCAGTTTACAGCGGTCTAGCACAGATACGCAGTATTTT. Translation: CASSLQRSSTDTQYF. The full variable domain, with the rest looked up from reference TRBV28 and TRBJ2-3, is DVKVTQSSRYLVKRTGEKVFLECVQDMDHENMFWYRQDPGLGLRLIYFSYDVKMKEKGDIPEGYSVSREKKERFSLILESASTNQTSMYLCASSLQRSSTDTQYFGPGTRLTVL.

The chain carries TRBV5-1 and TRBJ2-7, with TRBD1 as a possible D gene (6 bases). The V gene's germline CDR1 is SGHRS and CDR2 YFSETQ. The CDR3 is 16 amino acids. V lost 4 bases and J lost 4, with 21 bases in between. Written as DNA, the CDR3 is TGCGCCAGCAGCCTACTGGGGACACAAATTTCGTACGAGCAGTACTTC. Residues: CASSLLGTQISYEQYF.

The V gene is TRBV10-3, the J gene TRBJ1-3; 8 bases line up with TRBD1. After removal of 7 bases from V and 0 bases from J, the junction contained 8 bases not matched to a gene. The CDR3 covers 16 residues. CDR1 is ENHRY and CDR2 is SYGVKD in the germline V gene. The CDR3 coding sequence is TGTGCCATCACCAGGACAGGGACTCGCTCTGGAAACACCATATATTTT. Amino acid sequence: CAITRTGTRSGNTIYF.

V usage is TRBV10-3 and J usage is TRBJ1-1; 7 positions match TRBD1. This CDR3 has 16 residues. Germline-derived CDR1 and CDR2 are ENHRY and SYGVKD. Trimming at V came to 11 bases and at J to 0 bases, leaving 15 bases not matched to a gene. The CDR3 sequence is CASGERLQGMNTEAFF. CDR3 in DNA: TGTGCCTCCGGGGAAAGGTTACAGGGGATGAACACTGAAGCTTTCTTT.

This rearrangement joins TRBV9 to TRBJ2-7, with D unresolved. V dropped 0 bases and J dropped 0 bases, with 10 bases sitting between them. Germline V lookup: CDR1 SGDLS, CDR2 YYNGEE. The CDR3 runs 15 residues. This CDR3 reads CASSVGPRPSYEQYF. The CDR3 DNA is TGTGCCAGCAGCGTAGGGCCCAGGCCCTCCTACGAGCAGTACTTC.

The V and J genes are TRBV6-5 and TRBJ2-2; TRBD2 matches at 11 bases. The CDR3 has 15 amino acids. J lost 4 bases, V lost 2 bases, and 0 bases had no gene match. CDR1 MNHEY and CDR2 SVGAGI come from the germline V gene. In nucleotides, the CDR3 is TGTGCCAGCAGTTACGGACTAGCGGGCACCGGGGAGCTGTTTTTT. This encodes CASSYGLAGTGELFF.

The CDR3 DNA sequence: TGTGCCAGCTCAGACAGGGCTGGAAACACCATATATTTT. This translates into CASSDRAGNTIYF. The V call is TRBV18, the J call TRBJ1-3; 7 bases fit TRBD1. Germline V gene lookup returns CDR1 KGHSH and CDR2 LQKENI. The CDR3 loop spans 13 amino acids. V lost 5 bases and J lost 2; bases outside the gene matches: 0.

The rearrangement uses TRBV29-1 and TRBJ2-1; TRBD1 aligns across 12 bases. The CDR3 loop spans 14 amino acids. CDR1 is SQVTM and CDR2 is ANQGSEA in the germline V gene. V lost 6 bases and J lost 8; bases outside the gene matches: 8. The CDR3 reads CSVSPGQGADEQFF. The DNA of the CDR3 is TGCAGCGTCTCTCCGGGACAGGGGGCCGATGAGCAGTTCTTC.

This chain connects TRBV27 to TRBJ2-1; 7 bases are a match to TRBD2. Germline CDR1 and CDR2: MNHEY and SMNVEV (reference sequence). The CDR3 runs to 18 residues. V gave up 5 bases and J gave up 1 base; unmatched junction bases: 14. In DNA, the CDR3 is TGTGCCAGCAGTACCCGACTAGCTCCTAAGAGGTCCTACAATGAGCAGTTCTTC. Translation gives CASSTRLAPKRSYNEQFF.